This T cell receptor (beta chain) came from a study of cytomegalovirus exposure and HLA in healthy donors listed by TCRdb under 2017. Looking at the study overall: A later analysis indicated that the 130 or so validation repertoires were generated on the platform also employed for the approximately 670 repertoires of the first cohort. The study aimed to test whether signatures of past pathogen exposure could be identified by cataloging public T cell receptors. In addition to the first cohort of 650 to 750 subjects, a separate validation cohort of 120 different subjects was used. To predict cytomegalovirus infection status, the study brought together high-throughput TCR immunosequencing, statistical association of individual TCRs with disease status, and machine learning.

Turning to this clone: Its antigen is not yet known. No base-level quality is on record; no much larger clone is a single base apart.

Receptor amplification or capture employed the immunoSEQ multiplex PCR assay. The authors' analysis ran thus. To diagnose cytomegalovirus status from the catalog of TCR beta chain sequences, a statistical classification framework was built. TCRdb stores this immuneACCESS table with in-frame sequences only. Part of the clones is absent; in the studies checked, under half of the shortfall reflects unresolved V genes, and no reason is known for the rest. V, J and clone size are those of that table, while D and trimming were read from the DNA. This sample is represented by about 240,000 clones; 70% to 90% of them were singletons. The ten largest clones add up to around 1.2% of the sample. The study at large found these results: Most TCR sequences were seen in very few donors, while some public TCRs were found in many individuals. In a later analysis, TCRs clustered in the first cohort were found to also tend to co-occur in the 120 or so validation repertoires, with approximately 93% of cluster scores above 0. It was suggested by the authors that the approach could potentially be generalized to other disease states and immunological phenotypes. In both the original and validation cohorts, the classifier was reported to diagnose cytomegalovirus status with high specificity and sensitivity. The validation cohort had no HLA typing available for a later analysis, so co-occurrence within that cohort was assessed over all 130 or so repertoires. In vitro tests confirmed that three of the cytomegalovirus-associated TCR beta chains recognize cytomegalovirus antigens. The study gave a list of roughly 150 TCR beta chains associated with cytomegalovirus.

The donors were included in the validation cohort of 90 to 150 subjects, a group kept apart from the roughly 690-subject first cohort. CDR1 SEHNR and CDR2 FQNEAQ are derived from the germline V gene (reference sequence). Trimmed from V: 5 bases; trimmed from J: 4 bases; junction bases lacking a gene match: 11. Its CDR3 holds 19 amino acids, cysteine through phenylalanine. Of all the DNA, just the CDR3 is kept, 57 bases in frame from base 1. Sequencing was done on a sample of PBMCs. This TCR came from a woman aged 25 to 45 in good health and CMV-seropositive. The sequence links TRBV7-9 to TRBJ2-2; 15 junctional bases match TRBD2. The CDR3 loop reads CASSEPGLAGGPLTGELFF. Here is the DNA: TGTGCCAGCAGCGAACCGGGACTAGCGGGAGGCCCACTCACCGGGGAGCTGTTTTTT. The CDR3 plus the reference TRBV7-9 and TRBJ2-2 genes for the other parts give the full variable domain: DTGVSQNPRHKITKRGQNVTFRCDPISEHNRLYWYRQTLGQGPEFLTYFQNEAQLEKSRLLSDRFSAERPKGSFSTLEIQRTEQGDSAMYLCASSEPGLAGGPLTGELFFGEGSRLTVL.